This paragraph reports one TCR beta chain. The data were taken from a study of blood T cell repertoires in COVID-19. Study-wide background: Sites in the United States, Italy and Spain provided acute and convalescent COVID-19 samples. Nucleic acid was either cDNA or gDNA, and it came from T cells, B-cell-depleted T cells, or PBMCs.

The CDR3 sequence is 12 residues long. Germline V gene lookup returns CDR1 KGHSH and CDR2 LQKENI. The V end lost 6 bases, the J end lost 7 bases, and 10 bases lay between the germline ends. Data came from immunoSEQ multiplex PCR; TCRdb stores just in-frame clones and leaves some out. The sample yields 140,000 to 150,000 clones, 82% seen once. Sequencing was performed on peripheral blood. The receptor comes from a human donor with acute or convalescent COVID-19. The donor label of this sample is uncertain. The rearrangement links TRBV18 to TRBJ2-1; D not resolved. CDR3 residues: CASSPTRNEQFF. The CDR3 DNA follows: TGTGCCAGCTCCCCAACCAGGAATGAGCAGTTCTTC.